This passage covers 27 T cell receptor beta chains from one sample sequenced in a study of a mutant IDH1 vaccine in newly diagnosed glioma. The time point was: week 35, safety follow-up. Each vaccine dose was 300 ug of mutant IDH1 20-mer peptide, with topical imiquimod. Their recognized antigens are unknown. Clones were read by immunoSEQ multiplex PCR, and TCRdb kept only the in-frame ones, dropping some. The top ten hold 2% to 2.5% of the sample, which has around 69,000 clones, around nine tenths seen once. The sequences come from PBMCs, collected from a glioma patient whose treatment included an IDH1 peptide vaccine. These receptors all come from a man aged 25 to 40 with glioma.

This clone was found a few times. The chain carries TRBV7-3 and TRBJ2-5; D tentatively fits TRBD1 or TRBD2 (5 bases each). Trimming took off 5 bases at V and 2 bases at J, with 12 bases between the two ends. There are 14 residues in the CDR3. From germline, CDR1 is SGHTA and CDR2 FQGTGA. This CDR3 is CASSPTGLQETQYF. CDR3 nucleotide sequence: TGTGCCAGCAGCCCCACGGGGCTTCAAGAGACCCAGTACTTC. Using reference TRBV7-3 and TRBJ2-5 for the parts outside the CDR3, the full variable domain is GAGVSQTPSNKVTEKGKYVELRCDPISGHTALYWYRQSLGQGPEFLIYFQGTGAADDSGLPNDRFFAVRPEGSVSTLKIQRTERGDSAVYLCASSPTGLQETQYFGPGTRLLVL.

V and J are TRBV28 and TRBJ1-5; 11 nucleotides line up with TRBD1. There are 17 residues in the CDR3. Germline CDR1 and CDR2: MDHEN and SYDVKM. V trimming: 3 bases; J trimming: 0 bases; junction bases outside the gene matches: 4. The CDR3 coding sequence is TGTGCCAGCAGTTTGGACAGGGGGCGGGGTAGCAATCAGCCCCAGCATTTT. This gives the protein CASSLDRGRGSNQPQHF.

The chain couples TRBV27 to TRBJ2-3; the D gene could be TRBD1 or TRBD2 (5 bases each). The length of the CDR3 is 18 residues. CDR1 is MNHEY and CDR2 is SMNVEV in the germline V gene (reference sequence). The ends were cut back, 3 bases at V and 4 bases at J, with 23 bases in the middle. CDR3 in amino acids: CASSFDRWGSINADTQYF. Here the CDR3 DNA reads TGTGCCAGCAGTTTTGATCGATGGGGGTCTATTAATGCAGATACGCAGTATTTT.

This clone was found once. V gene TRBV5-1 combines with J gene TRBJ2-1; D gene ambiguous. This CDR3 is built from 13 residues. Between the trimmed V and J ends, which lost 0 bases and 8 bases, there was a span of 9 bases. CDR1 is SGHRS, CDR2 YFSETQ, per germline. In DNA form, the CDR3 reads TGCGCCAGCAGCTTGGACAGTTGGTATGAGCAGTTCTTC. Its protein product is CASSLDSWYEQFF.

This sequence joins TRBV4-1 and TRBJ1-5; 7 nucleotides align to TRBD1. The CDR3 covers 15 residues. Per the germline V gene, CDR1 is MGHRA and CDR2 is YSYEKL. The J segment lost 6 bases and the V segment lost 4 bases, leaving 9 bases of the junction unmatched. Written as DNA, the CDR3 is TGCGCCAGCAGCCCGACGACAGGGAAAACTCAGCCCCAGCATTTT. Protein product: CASSPTTGKTQPQHF.

The chain joins TRBV5-1 to TRBJ2-2, with 8 bases aligning to TRBD2. J lost 0 bases, V lost 4 bases, and 5 bases had no gene match. The CDR3 extends over 16 amino acids. Germline V gene data show CDR1 as SGHRS and CDR2 as YFSETQ. CDR3 sequence: CASSPREAANTGELFF. The DNA of the CDR3 is TGCGCCAGCAGCCCGCGGGAGGCCGCGAACACCGGGGAGCTGTTTTTT. The full variable domain, completed using reference TRBV5-1 and TRBJ2-2, is KAGVTQTPRYLIKTRGQQVTLSCSPISGHRSVSWYQQTPGQGLQFLFEYFSETQRNKGNFPGRFSGRQFSNSRSEMNVSTLELGDSALYLCASSPREAANTGELFFGEGSRLTVL.

The chain has TRBV5-1 and TRBJ2-3, with TRBD1 matching over 8 bases. The CDR3 contains 15 residues. The germline V gene has CDR1 SGHRS and CDR2 YFSETQ. With 1 base clipped from V and 1 base from J, the junction kept 2 bases outside the gene matches. This CDR3 is CASSLWGQGTDTQYF. DNA for the CDR3: TGCGCCAGCAGCTTGTGGGGACAGGGCACAGATACGCAGTATTTT.

This sequence joins TRBV5-1 and TRBJ2-5, with D possibly being TRBD1 (6 bases). The CDR3 loop spans 14 amino acids. In germline, CDR1 is SGHRS, CDR2 YFSETQ. Trimming took off 1 base at V and 4 bases at J, with 11 bases between the two ends. The CDR3 nucleotides are TGCGCCAGCAGCTTGTCAGGGGCCGGAGAGACCCAGTACTTC. It is translated as CASSLSGAGETQYF.

This clone was detected only a few times. The rearrangement joins TRBV28 to TRBJ2-3; no clear D. CDR3 length equals 14 residues. V was pared by 3 bases and J by 4 bases, with 11 bases between. Looked up from germline, CDR1 is MDHEN and CDR2 is SYDVKM. This CDR3 is CASSFSRRSDTQYF. CDR3 DNA sequence: TGTGCCAGCAGTTTCAGCAGACGATCAGATACGCAGTATTTT.

CDR3 sequence reads: CASSPSQRGVVNEQFF. In DNA form, the CDR3 reads TGTGCCAGCAGTCCCTCCCAGCGGGGGGTAGTGAATGAGCAGTTCTTC. The chain employs TRBV2 and TRBJ2-1; 9 nucleotides line up with TRBD2. The trim removed 5 bases at V and 7 bases at J, leaving 12 bases unmatched. The CDR3 is 16 amino acids. Germline V lookup: CDR1 SNHLY, CDR2 FYNNEI.

CDR3 sequence (DNA): TGTGCCACCAGCAGAGATCAGGCTAGAGGTGAGAATGAGCAGTTCTTC. Translation gives CATSRDQARGENEQFF. J is TRBJ2-1 and V is TRBV15, with unresolved D. The germline CDR1 and CDR2 sequences are LNHNV and YYDKDF (reference sequence). Trimming took off 0 bases at V and 7 bases at J, with 16 bases between the two ends. CDR3 length: 16 residues.

The chain uses TRBV7-9 and TRBJ2-3; tentatively, D is TRBD2 (5 bases). The CDR3 spans 14 residues. Between the trimmed V and J ends, which lost 2 bases and 3 bases, there was a span of 9 bases. Germline V gene lookup returns CDR1 SEHNR and CDR2 FQNEAQ (reference sequence). The CDR3 loop is CASSLSEGTDTQYF. The CDR3 nucleotides read TGTGCCAGCAGCTTATCAGAGGGAACAGATACGCAGTATTTT.

The chain carries TRBV11-3 and TRBJ2-1; perhaps TRBD1 as D (6 bases). V was clipped by 2 bases and J by 5 bases, with 7 bases between them. Germline CDR1 reads SGHNT; CDR2 reads YENEEA. This CDR3 contains 13 residues. The CDR3 spells CASSLNRDNEQFF. DNA of the CDR3: TGTGCCAGCAGCTTAAACAGGGACAATGAGCAGTTCTTC.

The genes are TRBV9 and TRBJ1-1, with 10 bases fitting TRBD1. CDR1 is SGDLS and CDR2 is YYNGEE in the germline V gene. The CDR3 extends over 15 amino acids. V was clipped by 2 bases and J by 8 bases; unmatched bases: 9. The CDR3 loop reads CASSVTVGTGVEAFF. The CDR3 DNA is TGTGCCAGCAGCGTTACGGTGGGGACAGGGGTAGAAGCTTTCTTT. The variable domain in full, with the rest retrieved from reference TRBV9 and TRBJ1-1, is DSGVTQTPKHLITATGQRVTLRCSPRSGDLSVYWYQQSLDQGLQFLIQYYNGEERAKGNILERFSAQQFPDLHSELNLSSLELGDSALYFCASSVTVGTGVEAFFGQGTRLTVV.

CDR3 sequence: CAWREDSYNEQFF. The CDR3 nucleotides read TGTGCCTGGAGGGAAGATTCATACAATGAGCAGTTCTTC. V is TRBV30 and J is TRBJ2-1; no clear D gene. The CDR3 runs 13 residues. Trimming stripped 3 bases from V and 4 bases from J, with 10 bases between. The V gene's germline CDR1 is GTSNPN and CDR2 SVGIG (reference sequence).

The chain has TRBV9 and TRBJ1-5, with D possibly being TRBD1 (6 bases). Germline-derived CDR1 and CDR2 are SGDLS and YYNGEE. The CDR3 runs 17 residues. V was shortened by 9 bases and J by 0 bases, with 22 bases between the two germline ends. The CDR3 region has the DNA TGTGCCACGGACAGAGTCAGGGGCTCCTATAGCAATCAGCCCCAGCATTTT. Amino acid sequence: CATDRVRGSYSNQPQHF. The variable domain in full, completed from reference TRBV9 and TRBJ1-5, reads DSGVTQTPKHLITATGQRVTLRCSPRSGDLSVYWYQQSLDQGLQFLIQYYNGEERAKGNILERFSAQQFPDLHSELNLSSLELGDSALYFCATDRVRGSYSNQPQHFGDGTRLSIL.

The CDR3, as DNA: TGCAGCGCCCAGGACAGGGGAGGGCAGCCCCAGCATTTT. Translated, it gives CSAQDRGGQPQHF. The rearrangement uses TRBV29-1 and TRBJ1-5; 9 bases agree with TRBD1. The CDR3 contains 13 residues. The germline CDR1 and CDR2 sequences are SQVTM and ANQGSEA. The J segment lost 7 bases and the V segment lost 7 bases, leaving 8 bases of the junction unmatched.

The V gene is TRBV6-1, the J gene TRBJ1-5; D gene unclear. With 0 bases removed from V and 6 bases from J, the gap between germline ends came to 9 bases. The CDR3 sequence is 14 residues long. CDR1 is MNHNS and CDR2 is SASEGT in the germline V gene. This CDR3 reads CASSEASLGQPQHF. In DNA form, the CDR3 reads TGTGCCAGCAGTGAAGCGTCCCTAGGTCAGCCCCAGCATTTT.

J is TRBJ1-2 and V is TRBV5-1, with TRBD1 identical over 7 bases. From germline, CDR1 is SGHRS and CDR2 YFSETQ. This CDR3 region has 13 residues. Trimming at V came to 4 bases and at J to 1 base, leaving 1 base not matched to a gene. In DNA form, the CDR3 reads TGCGCCAGCAGCGGGACAGTTAACTATGGCTACACCTTC. Translation gives CASSGTVNYGYTF.

V and J are TRBV19 and TRBJ1-5; possible D gene TRBD1, 6 bases. The germline CDR1 and CDR2 sequences are LNHDA and SQIVND (reference sequence). V was shortened by 3 bases and J by 6 bases, with 15 bases between the two germline ends. The CDR3 is made up of 15 amino acids. CDR3 region: CASSMGAGSGQPQHF. As DNA, the CDR3 is TGTGCCAGTAGTATGGGGGCCGGGTCGGGTCAGCCCCAGCATTTT.

The genes are TRBV5-6 and TRBJ2-3; 10 bases line up with TRBD2. There are 17 residues in the CDR3. In germline, CDR1 is SGHDT, CDR2 YYEEEE. Trimming at V came to 6 bases and at J to 0 bases, leaving 10 bases not matched to a gene. The CDR3 is CASTQAGGGPSTDTQYF. CDR3 in DNA: TGTGCCAGCACCCAAGCGGGGGGGGGTCCTAGCACAGATACGCAGTATTTT.

The chain combines TRBV28 with TRBJ2-7, with D perhaps matching TRBD1 (6 bases). Trimming pared 7 bases from V and 2 bases from J, leaving 18 bases between. The CDR3 runs to 15 residues. The germline gives CDR1 MDHEN, CDR2 SYDVKM. CDR3 DNA: TGTGCCAGCAACACAGCCGGGACAAAGACCTACGAGCAGTACTTC. Translating it yields CASNTAGTKTYEQYF.

The chain uses TRBV21-1 and TRBJ1-1; whether TRBD1, the table's D call, matches the DNA was not checked. TRBV21-1 is reported as a pseudogene. The CDR3 loop spans 16 amino acids. The CDR3 nucleotides are TGTGCCAGCAGCCGCAGATGCAGGGTTGGAAACACTGAAGCTTTCTTT. Its translation: CASSRRCRVGNTEAFF.

The J gene is TRBJ1-6, the V gene TRBV5-1; D uncertain. The V and J ends lost 5 bases and 5 bases respectively, with 14 bases between them. The CDR3 is 15 amino acids. Germline V gives CDR1 SGHRS, CDR2 YFSETQ. The CDR3 protein is CASSGSGEHNSPLHF. The CDR3 nucleotides are TGCGCCAGCAGTGGGTCCGGGGAACATAATTCACCCCTCCACTTT.

The count of this clone is one. The chain employs TRBV6-6 and TRBJ2-7; 7 nucleotides align to TRBD1. CDR3 length: 12 residues. Per germline, CDR1 MNHNY and CDR2 SVGAGI (reference sequence). J was trimmed by 2 bases and V by 5 bases; bases with no gene match: 0. The CDR3 bases are TGTGCCAGCAGTGGGACAGCCTACGAGCAGTACTTC. Amino acids: CASSGTAYEQYF.

This sequence joins TRBV19 and TRBJ2-7, with TRBD2 matching over 7 bases. CDR1 and CDR2 from the germline V gene are LNHDA and SQIVND (reference sequence). CDR3 length: 13 residues. The V and J ends lost 7 bases and 6 bases, in that order; junction bases with no gene match: 9. The DNA for the CDR3 is TGTGCCAGTACCCCCCCGGGGGAGGGCGAGCAGTACTTC. This gives the protein CASTPPGEGEQYF.

The chain carries TRBV18 and TRBJ2-3; D uncertain. The length of the CDR3 is 17 residues. Trimming took off 1 base at V and 7 bases at J, with 21 bases between the two ends. Germline lookup yields CDR1 KGHSH and CDR2 LQKENI. CDR3 bases: TGTGCCAGCTCACCACTACCTAGTGCGACGACTTGGAATACGCAGTATTTT. Residues: CASSPLPSATTWNTQYF.